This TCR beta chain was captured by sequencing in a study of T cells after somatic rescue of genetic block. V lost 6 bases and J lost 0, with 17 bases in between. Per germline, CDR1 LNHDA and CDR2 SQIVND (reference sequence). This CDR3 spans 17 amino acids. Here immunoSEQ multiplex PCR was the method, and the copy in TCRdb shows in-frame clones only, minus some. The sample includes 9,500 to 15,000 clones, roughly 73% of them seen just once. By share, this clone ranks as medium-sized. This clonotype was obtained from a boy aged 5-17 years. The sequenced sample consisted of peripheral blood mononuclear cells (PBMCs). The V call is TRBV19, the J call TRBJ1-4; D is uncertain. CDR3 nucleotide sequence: TGTGCCAGTAGATCGAGCCCAGGCCTTGCAACTAATGAAAAACTGTTTTTT. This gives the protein CASRSSPGLATNEKLFF.